Sequencing of this TCR beta chain was carried out in a study of regulatory T cells in long-lasting Graves disease. The wider study: It was over 5 years of antithyroid drugs, with positive TSH receptor antibodies, that meant persistent Graves' disease.

Time point defined: persistent/refractory GD, antithyroid drugs over 5 years with positive TRAb. PBMCs provided the RNA from which the TCR library was made. A volume of roughly 9.9 milliliters of peripheral blood was collected in EDTA tubes. Researchers made TCR beta libraries by using iRepertoire HTBI primers and running Arm-PCR on CDR3 regions. TCRdb reprocessed the multiplex PCR reads with MiXCR, giving one entry per CDR3 protein. The sample holds hundreds of thousands of distinct CDR3 sequences, 30% seen once. V lost 2 bases and J lost 4, with 12 bases in between. This CDR3 has 15 residues. Germline CDR1 is SNHLY and CDR2 is FYNNEI. Concerning this clonotype itself: Its antigen is unknown.

Findings and limits, study-wide: Persistent disease preferred TRBV28, TRBJ1-2 and TRBJ2-5; new disease, TRBV20-1 and TRBJ2-1.

This sequence originates from a female donor with Graves disease. The rearrangement joins TRBV2 to TRBJ1-3, with a tentative D call TRBD1 (5 bases). Sequencing used peripheral blood mononuclear cells (PBMCs), obtained when the disease was refractory, from a patient treated with antithyroid drugs. The CDR3 bases are TGTGCCAGCAGTGAAATCGGGGGTATGGGAAACACCATATATTTT. Translation gives CASSEIGGMGNTIYF.